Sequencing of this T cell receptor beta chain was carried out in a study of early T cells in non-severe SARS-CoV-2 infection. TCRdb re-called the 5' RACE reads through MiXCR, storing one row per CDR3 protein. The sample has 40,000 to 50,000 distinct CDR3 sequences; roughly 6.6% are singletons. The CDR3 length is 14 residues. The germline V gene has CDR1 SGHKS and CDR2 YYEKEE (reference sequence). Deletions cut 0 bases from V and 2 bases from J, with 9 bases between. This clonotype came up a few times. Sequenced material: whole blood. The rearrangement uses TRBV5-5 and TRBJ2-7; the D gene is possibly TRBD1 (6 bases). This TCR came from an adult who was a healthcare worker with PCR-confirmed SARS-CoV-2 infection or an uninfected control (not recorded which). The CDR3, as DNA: TGTGCCAGCAGCTTGGCAGGGGCCACCTACGAGCAGTACTTC. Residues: CASSLAGATYEQYF.